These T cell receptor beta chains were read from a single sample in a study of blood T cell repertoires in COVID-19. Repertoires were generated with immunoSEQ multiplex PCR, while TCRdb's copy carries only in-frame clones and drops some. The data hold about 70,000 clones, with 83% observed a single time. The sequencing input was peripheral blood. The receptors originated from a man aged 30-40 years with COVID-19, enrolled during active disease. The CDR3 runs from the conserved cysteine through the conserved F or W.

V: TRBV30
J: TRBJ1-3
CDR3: CAWMGRGPPGNTIYF

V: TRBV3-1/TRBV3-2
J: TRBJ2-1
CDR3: CASSPRLAGEQFF

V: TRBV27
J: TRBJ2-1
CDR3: CASSSPGQYNEQFF

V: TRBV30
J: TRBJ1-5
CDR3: CAWSVDRAQPQHF

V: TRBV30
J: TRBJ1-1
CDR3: CAWSTGEVEAFF

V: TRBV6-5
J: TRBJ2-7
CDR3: CASSRDFGVFYEQYF

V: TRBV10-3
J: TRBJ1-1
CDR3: CAISPTGAVTEAFF

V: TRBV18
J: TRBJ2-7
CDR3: CASSPGTDLYEQYF

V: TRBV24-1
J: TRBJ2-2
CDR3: CATSDITPGQRNTGELFF

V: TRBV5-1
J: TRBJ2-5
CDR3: CASSLVTRAETQYF

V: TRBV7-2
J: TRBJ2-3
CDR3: CASSLANFVAGGSSDTQYF

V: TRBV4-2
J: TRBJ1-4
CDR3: CASSPSTGDVEKLFF

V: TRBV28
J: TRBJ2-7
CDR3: CASSLLGPPAWEQYF

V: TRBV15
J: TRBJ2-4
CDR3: CATSLRGQGNIQYF

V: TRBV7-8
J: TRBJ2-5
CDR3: CASSLALGAGVGETQYF

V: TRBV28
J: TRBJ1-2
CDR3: CASSFRQWGDYGYTF

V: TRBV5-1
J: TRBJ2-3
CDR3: CASSVQLAGDDTQYF

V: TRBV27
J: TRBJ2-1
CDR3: CARGLAGVFSYNEQFF

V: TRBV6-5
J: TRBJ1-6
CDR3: CASRSGTGNSPLHF

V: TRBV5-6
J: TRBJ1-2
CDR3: CASSLGATGRGYTF

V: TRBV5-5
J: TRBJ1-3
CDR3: CASSFGSDYLSGNTIYF

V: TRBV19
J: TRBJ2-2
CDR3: CASLQAGGGKTGELFF

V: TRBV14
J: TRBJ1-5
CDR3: CASSLSDRRQPQHF

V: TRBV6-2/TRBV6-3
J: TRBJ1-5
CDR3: CASSWGGNQPQHF

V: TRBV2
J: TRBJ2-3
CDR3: CASRQGGEDTQYF

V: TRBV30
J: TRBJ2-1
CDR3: CAWRGTTSGSYNEQFF